The rows below give T cell receptor beta chains drawn from one sample of a study of cytomegalovirus exposure and HLA in healthy donors. Clones were sequenced by immunoSEQ multiplex PCR, and TCRdb holds only the in-frame ones, with some missing. The sample holds around 200,000 clones, over 60% seen once. The sequenced sample was PBMCs. These receptors originate from a man between 40 and 49 years old in good health and CMV-seronegative. Both conserved end residues are part of each CDR3. The D gene is left open where the match is weak. Only some rows state a clone size, as once, few, many or a class for expanded clones.

v_gene	abundance	j_gene	d_gene	CDR3aa	CDR3nt
TRBV15	NA	TRBJ1-4	NA	CATSGGEGGSEKLFF	TGTGCCACCAGCGGGGGGGAGGGGGGGAGTGAAAAACTGTTTTTT
TRBV6-4	NA	TRBJ1-5	TRBD1	CASSLGQGGNQPQHF	TGTGCCAGCAGTTTAGGACAGGGAGGCAATCAGCCCCAGCATTTT
TRBV19	few	TRBJ1-2	TRBD1	CASSRTVGQRGYTF	TGTGCCAGTAGTAGAACAGTGGGACAGCGTGGCTACACCTTC
TRBV11-2	NA	TRBJ2-7	NA	CASSSVGDSTYEQYF	TGTGCCAGCAGCTCCGTTGGGGACTCCACCTACGAGCAGTACTTC
TRBV6-6	few	TRBJ2-1	TRBD1	CASRHGTGRLNEQFF	TGTGCCAGCAGACACGGGACAGGACGACTTAATGAGCAGTTCTTC
TRBV6-1	NA	TRBJ2-1	TRBD2	CASSGEGSNEQFF	TGTGCCAGCAGTGGGGAGGGCAGCAATGAGCAGTTCTTC
TRBV4-1	few	TRBJ2-7	TRBD2	CASSHVLSGGAEDEQYF	TGCGCCAGCAGCCATGTTCTTAGCGGGGGGGCAGAAGACGAGCAGTACTTC
TRBV7-9	NA	TRBJ2-3	TRBD2	CASSLPAGGSDTQYF	TGTGCCAGCAGCTTGCCCGCGGGAGGATCAGATACGCAGTATTTT
TRBV6-5	NA	TRBJ2-2	TRBD2	CASSYQTSGRAGELFF	TGTGCCAGCAGTTACCAAACTAGCGGGAGGGCCGGGGAGCTGTTTTTT
TRBV2	NA	TRBJ2-7	TRBD1	CATSGGGTGSYEQYF	TGTGCCACCTCCGGTGGGGGGACAGGGTCATACGAGCAGTACTTC
TRBV30	NA	TRBJ2-7	NA	CAWSLGYEQYF	TGTGCCTGGAGCCTCGGCTACGAGCAGTACTTC
TRBV6-5	NA	TRBJ2-1	TRBD2	CASSYERDPPYNEQFF	TGTGCCAGCAGTTACGAGCGGGACCCCCCCTACAATGAGCAGTTCTTC
TRBV28	NA	TRBJ1-2	NA	CASSPGGPVPSYGYTF	TGTGCCAGCAGTCCCGGCGGGCCAGTCCCCAGCTATGGCTACACCTTC
TRBV5-4	NA	TRBJ2-2	NA	CASSPGTRSRTGELFF	TGTGCCAGCAGCCCCGGGACTCGATCCCGCACCGGGGAGCTGTTTTTT
TRBV19	NA	TRBJ2-3	TRBD2	CATITPGGTQYF	TGTGCCACTATTACCCCGGGGGGTACGCAGTATTTT
TRBV7-2	NA	TRBJ1-3	NA	CASSSDTSGNTIYF	TGTGCCAGCAGCTCGGACACCTCTGGAAACACCATATATTTT
TRBV6-4	NA	TRBJ2-5	TRBD1	CAGSDSGTGLHKETQYF	TGTGCCGGCAGTGACTCGGGGACAGGTCTTCACAAAGAGACCCAGTACTTC
TRBV6-6	NA	TRBJ1-5	TRBD1	CASRRDRSNQPQHF	TGTGCCAGCCGCCGGGACAGGAGCAATCAGCCCCAGCATTTT
TRBV15	NA	TRBJ1-2	NA	CATSRVGEDYGYTF	TGTGCCACCAGCAGAGTGGGGGAGGACTATGGCTACACCTTC
TRBV27	NA	TRBJ1-5	NA	CASSLSRGDQPQHF	TGTGCCAGCAGTTTATCGCGGGGAGATCAGCCCCAGCATTTT
TRBV27	NA	TRBJ1-1	NA	CASSLSGLNEAFF	TGTGCCAGCAGTTTATCGGGACTTAATGAAGCTTTCTTT
TRBV11-3	NA	TRBJ2-5	TRBD1	CASGTGGGETQYF	TGTGCCAGCGGGACAGGGGGCGGGGAGACCCAGTACTTC
TRBV11-2	NA	TRBJ1-6	NA	CASSLMLGGPSPLHF	TGTGCCAGCAGCTTAATGTTGGGGGGTCCTTCACCCCTCCACTTT
TRBV12-5	NA	TRBJ2-3	NA	CASASSTDTQYF	TGTGCTAGTGCCTCTAGCACAGATACGCAGTATTTT
TRBV19	few	TRBJ2-7	NA	CASSPGEYEQYF	TGTGCCAGTAGCCCTGGGGAGTACGAGCAGTACTTC
TRBV7-9	NA	TRBJ1-2	TRBD1	CASSPGQLNYGYTF	TGTGCCAGCAGCCCGGGACAGCTTAACTATGGCTACACCTTC
TRBV27	NA	TRBJ2-7	TRBD1	CASSLVGDRDEQYF	TGTGCCAGCAGTTTAGTAGGGGACAGGGACGAGCAGTACTTC
TRBV10-1	NA	TRBJ2-4	TRBD1	CASSESRGQQNIQYF	TGCGCCAGCAGTGAGTCTAGGGGACAGCAAAACATTCAGTACTTC
TRBV5-6	NA	TRBJ2-5	TRBD2	CASSYRLAGSQETQYF	TGTGCCAGCAGCTACAGACTAGCGGGGTCCCAAGAGACCCAGTACTTC
TRBV6-6	NA	TRBJ2-1	TRBD2	CATLSGGAGEQFF	TGTGCCACCCTTAGCGGGGGGGCTGGTGAGCAGTTCTTC
TRBV7-9	NA	TRBJ2-5	NA	CASSLGKKQIVQETQYF	TGTGCCAGCAGCTTAGGTAAAAAACAGATAGTCCAAGAGACCCAGTACTTC
TRBV28	once	TRBJ1-5	NA	CASSFAGAGNQPQHF	TGTGCCAGCAGTTTTGCGGGGGCAGGAAATCAGCCCCAGCATTTT
TRBV4-3	NA	TRBJ1-4	TRBD1	CASSHWGQFTSTNEKLFF	TGCGCCAGCAGCCACTGGGGACAGTTTACCTCAACTAATGAAAAACTGTTTTTT
TRBV2	few	TRBJ1-6	TRBD1	CASSGGQRNSPLHF	TGTGCCAGCAGTGGGGGACAGAGAAATTCACCCCTCCACTTT
TRBV7-9	NA	TRBJ2-3	NA	CASSEGGVDTQYF	TGTGCCAGCAGCGAAGGGGGGGTAGATACGCAGTATTTT
TRBV9	NA	TRBJ1-1	NA	CASSVALGQQANTEAFF	TGTGCCAGCAGCGTAGCGTTGGGGCAACAAGCGAACACTGAAGCTTTCTTT
TRBV6-1	NA	TRBJ1-5	TRBD1	CASRTSDRGVQPQHF	TGTGCCAGCAGAACCTCGGACAGGGGGGTACAGCCCCAGCATTTT
TRBV9	NA	TRBJ1-1	NA	CASSVARGGTEAFF	TGTGCCAGCAGCGTAGCTCGAGGCGGCACTGAAGCTTTCTTT
TRBV2	NA	TRBJ2-1	TRBD1	CASRTGTGGGNEQFF	TGTGCCAGCAGAACCGGGACAGGGGGTGGCAATGAGCAGTTCTTC
TRBV11-2	NA	TRBJ2-5	TRBD1	CASSGQAYQETQYF	TGTGCCAGCAGCGGACAGGCGTACCAAGAGACCCAGTACTTC
TRBV7-9	NA	TRBJ1-1	TRBD1	CASRGTKGARNTEAFF	TGTGCCAGCCGGGGAACCAAGGGGGCGCGGAACACTGAAGCTTTCTTT
TRBV19	NA	TRBJ1-2	TRBD1	CASRHRDSLVANYGYTF	TGTGCCAGTAGGCACCGGGACAGCCTAGTAGCTAACTATGGCTACACCTTC
TRBV18	few	TRBJ1-6	TRBD1	CASSPRDSNNSPLHF	TGTGCCAGCTCACCCCGGGACAGCAATAATTCACCCCTCCACTTT